This entry lists 7 T cell receptor beta chains sequenced from one sample in a study of blood T cell repertoires in COVID-19. Libraries were prepared by immunoSEQ multiplex PCR; TCRdb keeps only in-frame clonotypes and omits some of them. The data show 180,000 or so clones, approximately 78% seen once. The sample taken for sequencing was peripheral blood. The source of these receptors is a woman of 80 years or more with COVID-19, enrolled during active disease.

This clone was detected once. V and J are TRBV12-5 and TRBJ1-2; TRBD1 agrees at 9 bases. Germline V gene sequence: CDR1 LGHNT, CDR2 FRNRAP. The CDR3 extends over 17 amino acids. V gave up 0 bases and J gave up 4 bases; unmatched junction bases: 9. Written as DNA, the CDR3 is TGTGCTAGTGGTTTGGTAAGAGGGACAGGGAACCCCTATGGCTACACCTTC. Translated: CASGLVRGTGNPYGYTF.

V is TRBV4-1 and J is TRBJ2-7, with D possibly matching TRBD2 (5 bases). The V end was cut by 2 bases, the J end by 5 bases, with 10 bases between. Germline CDR1 reads MGHRA; CDR2 reads YSYEKL. The CDR3 runs 13 residues. The CDR3 sequence is CASSQRAGHEQYF. The CDR3 coding sequence is TGCGCCAGCAGCCAAAGGGCGGGTCACGAGCAGTACTTC.

This sequence joins TRBV5-6 and TRBJ1-6; D possibly corresponds to TRBD1 (6 bases). Per the germline V gene, CDR1 is SGHDT and CDR2 is YYEEEE. The CDR3 is 14 residues long. The V gene lost 2 bases and the J gene lost 9 bases, with 12 bases spanning the gap. For the CDR3, the DNA is TGTGCCAGCAGCTTTTCGGGGGGCGGTTCACCCCTCCACTTT. Translating gives CASSFSGGGSPLHF.

The V and J genes are TRBV9 and TRBJ2-5, with D tentatively TRBD2 (5 bases). CDR1 SGDLS and CDR2 YYNGEE come from the germline V gene. The length of the CDR3 is 13 residues. Trimming took 3 bases from V and 3 from J, leaving 9 bases between them. DNA for the CDR3: TGTGCCAGCAGCGCGTCCGGGGAAGAGACCCAGTACTTC. Translation: CASSASGEETQYF.

The chain employs TRBV9 and TRBJ1-3, with D possibly TRBD1 on 6 matching bases. The ends were cut back, 3 bases at V and 4 bases at J, with 11 bases in the middle. Germline V gives CDR1 SGDLS, CDR2 YYNGEE. The CDR3 runs 14 residues. The DNA of the CDR3 is TGTGCCAGCAGCGCGACAGGACCCGGAAACACCATATATTTT. It encodes CASSATGPGNTIYF.

This clone came up a few times. The chain has TRBV27 and TRBJ1-1, with 9 nucleotides matching TRBD1. The CDR3 spans 16 residues. V trimming: 4 bases; J trimming: 1 base; junction bases outside the gene matches: 7. CDR1 MNHEY and CDR2 SMNVEV come from the germline V gene (reference sequence). CDR3 nucleotides: TGTGCCAGCAGTTGGGGGACAGGGAAGCCGAACACTGAAGCTTTCTTT. Its protein product is CASSWGTGKPNTEAFF.

Points on this clone: This CDR3 is also generated by other DNA sequences in the sample. V and J are TRBV6-2 or TRBV6-3 and TRBJ1-2; perhaps TRBD1 as D (5 bases). Per germline, CDR1 MNHEY and CDR2 SVGEGT. The CDR3 length is 11 residues. V was shortened by 2 bases and J by 7 bases, with 5 bases between the two germline ends. The CDR3 sequence is CASSYRGGYTF. CDR3 DNA: TGTGCCAGCAGTTACAGGGGTGGCTACACCTTC.